One and the same sample provided the 9 T cell receptor beta chains below, sequenced in a study of blood T cell repertoires in COVID-19. Libraries were prepared by immunoSEQ multiplex PCR; TCRdb keeps only in-frame clonotypes and omits some of them. The table lists 200,000 to 250,000 clones, around nine tenths of them singletons. The sequenced sample consisted of PBMCs or T cells enriched from blood (not recorded which). These receptors originate from a man younger than 45 who had recovered from COVID-19.

V and J are TRBV27 and TRBJ2-1; the D is unclear. Trimming left V 8 bases short and J 2 bases short, with 10 bases between. CDR1 and CDR2 from the germline V gene are MNHEY and SMNVEV (reference sequence). This CDR3 has 13 amino acids. CDR3 sequence (DNA): TGTGCCAGCGCCCCCGCGGCCTACAATGAGCAGTTCTTC. Amino acids: CASAPAAYNEQFF.

The chain is built from TRBV2 and TRBJ2-1; D might be TRBD2 (6 bases). From germline, CDR1 is SNHLY and CDR2 FYNNEI. Between the trimmed V and J ends, which lost 1 base and 0 bases, there was a span of 7 bases. The CDR3 extends over 15 amino acids. In nucleotides, the CDR3 is TGTGCCAGCAGTGAAGGGGGAGGCTCCTACAATGAGCAGTTCTTC. This codes for CASSEGGGSYNEQFF.

This clone was observed a few times. The CDR3 DNA follows: TGTGCCAGCAGCGCTAGGGGGAGGGATGGGTACGAGCAGTACTTC. Protein: CASSARGRDGYEQYF. The V call is TRBV7-2, the J call TRBJ2-7; possible D gene TRBD2, 7 bases. V lost 5 bases to trimming and J lost 4 bases, with 18 bases between them. Germline assignment: CDR1 SGHTA and CDR2 FQGNSA. The CDR3 runs 15 residues.

This rearrangement joins TRBV3-1 (or the pseudogene TRBV3-2) to TRBJ2-7; 8 bases map to TRBD2. The CDR3 runs to 16 residues. V lost 4 bases, J lost 0 bases, and 8 bases stayed unmatched. Germline CDR1 and CDR2: LGHDT and YNNKEL (reference sequence). CDR3 bases: TGTGCCAGCAGCCTAGGAGGCGGGGGGAGCTCCTACGAGCAGTACTTC. Protein: CASSLGGGGSSYEQYF.

This chain links TRBV19 with TRBJ1-1; 8 bases are a match to TRBD1. Germline V gives CDR1 LNHDA, CDR2 SQIVND (reference sequence). Trimming at V came to 4 bases and at J to 1 base, leaving 5 bases not matched to a gene. This CDR3 comprises 15 residues. The CDR3 sequence: CASSRPGQGNTEAFF. As DNA, the CDR3 is TGTGCCAGTAGTAGACCCGGACAGGGGAACACTGAAGCTTTCTTT.

Only one count was recorded for this clone. The chain employs TRBV28 and TRBJ1-4, with D possibly TRBD1 on 5 matching bases. V lost 7 bases and J lost 8, with 20 bases in between. The length of the CDR3 is 15 residues. The V gene's germline CDR1 is MDHEN and CDR2 SYDVKM. The CDR3 nucleotides read TGTGCCAGCATTTCGGGGGGACCCTTAAGCGAAAAACTGTTTTTT. It is translated as CASISGGPLSEKLFF. The full variable domain, in which reference TRBV28 and TRBJ1-4 provide the parts outside the CDR3, is DVKVTQSSRYLVKRTGEKVFLECVQDMDHENMFWYRQDPGLGLRLIYFSYDVKMKEKGDIPEGYSVSREKKERFSLILESASTNQTSMYLCASISGGPLSEKLFFGSGTQLSVL.

The chain carries TRBV27 and TRBJ1-5; TRBD1 matches 7 bases. Germline-derived CDR1 and CDR2 are MNHEY and SMNVEV (reference sequence). The V and J ends lost 5 bases and 6 bases, in that order; junction bases with no gene match: 10. CDR3 length: 15 residues. The CDR3 nucleotides are TGTGCCAGCAGTCTTTATAGGGGGCTTAGTCAGCCCCAGCATTTT. Amino acids: CASSLYRGLSQPQHF.

The rearrangement joins TRBV15 to TRBJ2-3, with a weak D call TRBD2 (5 bases). With 3 bases removed from V and 0 bases from J, the gap between germline ends came to 10 bases. The CDR3 has 15 residues. Looked up from germline, CDR1 is LNHNV and CDR2 is YYDKDF (reference sequence). The CDR3 sequence is CATSRGAYSTDTQYF. Here the CDR3 DNA reads TGTGCCACCAGCAGGGGAGCGTATAGCACAGATACGCAGTATTTT.

As for this clone: The sample holds other DNA sequences that translate to the same CDR3. The chain combines TRBV18 with TRBJ2-5, with 12 bases aligning to TRBD2. This CDR3 contains 16 residues. The J segment lost 4 bases and the V segment lost 3 bases, leaving 6 bases of the junction unmatched. CDR1 and CDR2 (germline): KGHSH, LQKENI. The DNA of the CDR3 is TGTGCCAGCTCACCGCCGGGACTAGCGGGCGGAGAGACCCAGTACTTC. Translating it yields CASSPPGLAGGETQYF.